The 15 T cell receptor beta chains given below trace back to one sample, sequenced in a study of human T cells and chemical hapten exposure. From the RACE reads, TCRdb called clonotypes with MiXCR, one entry per CDR3 protein. This sample carries about 190,000 distinct CDR3 sequences, approximately 26% of them seen once, and the ten largest clones take under 2.5%. The time point denotes: patch test 3, about 24 weeks after DPC sensitization. Treatment noted: therapeutic diphenylcyclopropenone sensitization with weekly scalp DPC. Sample: whole blood, taken in connection with sensitization to the hapten diphenylcyclopropenone (DPC). The receptors originated from a woman in her forties with alopecia areata. Some clones in this sample may be carry-over from other donors' samples.

The V gene is TRBV20-1, the J gene TRBJ1-2; unclear D gene. CDR1 is DFQATT, CDR2 SNEGSKA, per germline (reference sequence). V gave up 6 bases and J gave up 6 bases, with 14 bases separating them. The CDR3 loop spans 12 amino acids. The CDR3 DNA is TGCAGTGCCTCTGAAATGGGCGATGGCTACACCTTC. It encodes CSASEMGDGYTF.

This clonotype showed up just a few times. The chain is built from TRBV29-1 and TRBJ2-5, with D perhaps matching TRBD2 (5 bases). In germline, CDR1 is SQVTM, CDR2 ANQGSEA. This CDR3 spans 12 amino acids. The CDR3 reads CSFSPGSGTQYF. Written as DNA, the CDR3 is TGCAGTTTCTCCCCGGGGTCCGGGACCCAGTACTTC. Full variable domain (outside the CDR3, taken from reference TRBV29-1 and TRBJ2-5): SAVISQKPSRDICQRGTSLTIQCQVDSQVTMMFWYRQQPGQSLTLIATANQGSEATYESGFVIDKFPISRPNLTFSTLTVSNMSPEDSSIYLCSFSPGSGTQYFGPGTRLLVL.

This clonotype was picked up a small number of times. This chain links TRBV7-9 with TRBJ2-1; D remains unclear. Germline-derived CDR1 and CDR2 are SEHNR and FQNEAQ (reference sequence). Trimming took off 3 bases at V and 4 bases at J, with 10 bases between the two ends. This CDR3 region has 14 residues. The CDR3 nucleotides are TGTGCCAGCAGCTTGTCCCTATTGTACAATGAGCAGTTCTTC. This codes for CASSLSLLYNEQFF. Together with reference TRBV7-9 and TRBJ2-1, the CDR3 gives the full variable domain: DTGVSQNPRHKITKRGQNVTFRCDPISEHNRLYWYRQTLGQGPEFLTYFQNEAQLEKSRLLSDRFSAERPKGSFSTLEIQRTEQGDSAMYLCASSLSLLYNEQFFGPGTRLTVL.

This clonotype was detected ten times or more. J is TRBJ2-7 and V is TRBV28; D remains ambiguous. The CDR3 consists of 13 residues. Germline V CDR1 and CDR2: MDHEN, SYDVKM. Trimming left V 5 bases short and J 1 base short, with 9 bases between. The CDR3, as DNA: TGTGCCAGCAGTCCGACCGTATCCTACGAGCAGTACTTC. This sequence encodes CASSPTVSYEQYF.

This clonotype was detected a few times. This chain connects TRBV5-1 to TRBJ2-7; D not certain. This CDR3 spans 12 amino acids. V lost 2 bases and J 5 bases, leaving 8 bases between the germline ends. Germline CDR1 SGHRS, CDR2 YFSETQ. The CDR3 spells CASSFESHEQYF. The CDR3, as DNA: TGCGCCAGCAGCTTTGAAAGCCACGAGCAGTACTTC.

In this sample, this clonotype turned up a few times. The chain links TRBV9 to TRBJ2-1; D unresolved. Germline V lookup: CDR1 SGDLS, CDR2 YYNGEE. This CDR3 is 15 amino acids long. The V and J ends lost 4 bases and 4 bases respectively, with 15 bases between them. The CDR3 is CASSPNGDGYNEQFF. CDR3 DNA sequence: TGTGCCAGCAGCCCGAACGGCGACGGTTACAATGAGCAGTTCTTC.

The chain recombines TRBV12-3 or TRBV12-4 with TRBJ2-1; D unresolved. The CDR3 is 13 residues long. V lost 7 bases to trimming and J lost 0 bases, with 7 bases between them. CDR3 in amino acids: CASTLGSYNEQFF. The CDR3 DNA reads TGTGCCAGCACCCTAGGCTCCTACAATGAGCAGTTCTTC.

The sample holds a few counts of this clonotype. The chain carries TRBV4-3 and TRBJ2-7; D may be TRBD1 (6 bases). Trimming pared 1 base from V and 4 bases from J, leaving 14 bases between. Looked up from germline, CDR1 is LGHNA and CDR2 is YSLEER. This CDR3 spans 15 amino acids. CDR3 in DNA: TGCGCCAGCAGCCAAGCAAAGGGCAGGGGATACGAGCAGTACTTC. Its protein is CASSQAKGRGYEQYF.

CDR3 residues: CASSLGLVSGDEQYF. The CDR3 DNA follows: TGTGCCAGCAGCTTAGGACTAGTGTCTGGGGACGAGCAGTACTTC. The rearrangement links TRBV7-9 to TRBJ2-7; D might be TRBD2 (6 bases). The CDR3 spans 15 residues. The germline CDR1 and CDR2 sequences are SEHNR and FQNEAQ (reference sequence). V was trimmed by 1 base and J by 5 bases, leaving 15 bases between them.

This clonotype was picked up many times. The V and J genes are TRBV9 and TRBJ2-1; the D is unclear. Trimming cost V 0 bases and J 9 bases, with 7 bases left between them. The CDR3 loop spans 12 amino acids. The germline V gene has CDR1 SGDLS and CDR2 YYNGEE. In nucleotides, the CDR3 is TGTGCCAGCAGCGTAGGTGACGGTGAGCAGTTCTTC. Amino acids: CASSVGDGEQFF. Full variable domain (outside the CDR3, taken from reference TRBV9 and TRBJ2-1): DSGVTQTPKHLITATGQRVTLRCSPRSGDLSVYWYQQSLDQGLQFLIQYYNGEERAKGNILERFSAQQFPDLHSELNLSSLELGDSALYFCASSVGDGEQFFGPGTRLTVL.

The rearrangement joins TRBV14 to TRBJ2-3; 9 nucleotides match TRBD2. Germline V CDR1 and CDR2: SGHDN, FVKESK. The V segment lost 5 bases and the J segment 3 bases; nucleotides outside the gene matches: 6. The CDR3 totals 15 residues. CDR3 sequence reads: CASSKRGLATDTQYF. DNA of the CDR3: TGTGCCAGCAGCAAAAGGGGACTAGCTACAGATACGCAGTATTTT.

V is TRBV10-3 and J is TRBJ2-3, with TRBD1 as a possible D gene (6 bases). There are 14 residues in the CDR3. The V end lost 6 bases, the J end lost 3 bases, and 13 bases lay between the germline ends. Germline V gene lookup returns CDR1 ENHRY and CDR2 SYGVKD. The CDR3 region is CAIRIQGATDTQYF. Written as DNA, the CDR3 is TGTGCCATCAGGATACAGGGCGCGACAGATACGCAGTATTTT.

The gene calls are TRBV20-1 and TRBJ2-3; no firm D call. CDR3 length: 15 amino acids. The V and J ends lost 3 bases and 0 bases respectively, with 13 bases between them. The germline V gene has CDR1 DFQATT and CDR2 SNEGSKA (reference sequence). This CDR3 is CSASRVVASTDTQYF. CDR3 DNA: TGCAGTGCTAGTCGGGTAGTGGCTAGCACAGATACGCAGTATTTT.

This clonotype has a handful of counts. This chain uses TRBV7-2 with TRBJ2-7, with 13 bases matching TRBD2. Germline lookup yields CDR1 SGHTA and CDR2 FQGNSA. The V and J ends lost 5 bases and 3 bases, in that order; junction bases with no gene match: 4. The CDR3 has 15 amino acids. The CDR3 DNA follows: TGTGCCAGCAGCGCCGGGACTAGCGGGATCTACGAGCAGTACTTC. This translates into CASSAGTSGIYEQYF. The entire variable domain, with the rest obtained from reference TRBV7-2 and TRBJ2-7, is as follows: GAGVSQSPSNKVTEKGKDVELRCDPISGHTALYWYRQSLGQGLEFLIYFQGNSAPDKSGLPSDRFSAERTGGSVSTLTIQRTQQEDSAVYLCASSAGTSGIYEQYFGPGTRLTVT.

This clonotype was detected a few times. The J gene is TRBJ1-5, the V gene TRBV12-3 or TRBV12-4; 10 nucleotides line up with TRBD1. With 6 bases clipped from V and 2 bases from J, the junction kept 7 bases outside the gene matches. This CDR3 spans 16 amino acids. As DNA, the CDR3 is TGTGCCAGCAGCCGGGACAGGGGAATGGGCAATCAGCCCCAGCATTTT. Translated, it gives CASSRDRGMGNQPQHF.